The entry that follows covers one T cell receptor (beta chain) sequence. The data stem from a study of cytomegalovirus exposure and HLA in healthy donors. Whole-study context: Within an early data release were approximately 85 million unique TCRs drawn from HLA-typed donors.

The PCR employed 60 Vbeta primers together with 13 Jbeta primers. Method: immunoSEQ multiplex PCR; TCRdb's copy keeps in-frame clones and lacks some. The sample contains 85,000 to 100,000 clones, 85% to 90% of which appear only once. The V and J ends lost 4 bases and 1 base, in that order; junction bases with no gene match: 5. The length of the CDR3 is 15 residues. Germline CDR1 MNHNY, CDR2 SVGAGI (reference sequence). V usage is TRBV6-6 and J usage is TRBJ2-3; 7 nucleotides match TRBD1. The specimen sequenced was PBMCs. This TCR was sampled from a man between 18 and 35 years old in good health and CMV-seronegative. CDR3 loop: CASSFLGQGTDTQYF. Here the CDR3 DNA reads TGTGCCAGCAGTTTCCTAGGACAGGGCACAGATACGCAGTATTTT.